The present T cell receptor (beta chain) was sequenced within a study of shared clonotypes between healthy human individuals. The study separated CD4+ cells into CD45RA+ naive and CD45RA-negative memory subsets. The CDR3 runs to 14 residues. Germline-derived CDR1 and CDR2 are SGHDT and YYEEEE. V was clipped by 0 bases and J by 7 bases, with 8 bases between them. Clones were sequenced by immunoSEQ multiplex PCR, and TCRdb holds only the in-frame ones, with some missing. This sample carries around 2.5 million clones, 93% of them seen once, and the ten largest clones take approximately 0.37%. This TCR came from a man between 18 and 29 years old in good health. Some clones in this sample may be carry-over from other donors' samples. This chain joins TRBV5-6 and TRBJ1-6; D is uncertain. The sample was naive CD4+ T cells from PBMCs. Described subset: CD45RA+ positively selected. This CDR3 is CASSLVNPNSPLHF. The CDR3 nucleotides are TGTGCCAGCAGCTTGGTCAACCCCAATTCACCCCTCCACTTT.